These 23 T cell receptor beta chains came from one sample sequenced in a study of blood T cell repertoires in COVID-19. Measured with immunoSEQ multiplex PCR; TCRdb has only the in-frame clones, and not every one. The top ten clones hold more than 3% of a sample with approximately 500,000 clones, 75% to 90% of them seen once. Sequences were obtained from peripheral blood. The receptors were sampled from a human donor in a cohort sampled during active COVID-19.

The chain joins TRBV28 to TRBJ1-5; D unresolved. CDR3 size: 15 residues. V lost 5 bases, J lost 4 bases, and 15 bases lay in between. Germline CDR1 is MDHEN and CDR2 is SYDVKM. DNA of the CDR3: TGTGCCAGCAGTCCCCCGGTTAGTCCTAATCAGCCCCAGCATTTT. Translation gives CASSPPVSPNQPQHF.

V is TRBV7-2 and J is TRBJ2-2; unclear D gene. The CDR3 consists of 14 residues. V was shortened by 6 bases and J by 9 bases, with 17 bases between the two germline ends. CDR1 is SGHTA and CDR2 is FQGNSA in the germline V gene. CDR3 in amino acids: CASRSYRVARELFF. The CDR3 DNA follows: TGTGCCAGCAGAAGTTACAGAGTGGCCAGGGAGCTGTTTTTT.

This clone was recorded once. The rearrangement links TRBV6-2 or TRBV6-3 to TRBJ2-1; 7 positions agree with TRBD2. Germline-derived CDR1 and CDR2 are MNHEY and SVGEGT. The CDR3 is made up of 14 amino acids. After removal of 5 bases from V and 2 bases from J, the junction contained 3 bases not matched to a gene. The CDR3 coding sequence is TGTGCCAGCAGTCTAGCGGATACCTACAATGAGCAGTTCTTC. Translation gives CASSLADTYNEQFF.

In its sample, this clone was seen a few times. The chain joins TRBV4-2 to TRBJ2-1, with 9 bases lining up with TRBD2. This CDR3 has 14 amino acids. Germline V gene lookup returns CDR1 LGHNA and CDR2 YNFKEQ. The V segment lost 4 bases and the J segment 5 bases; nucleotides outside the gene matches: 3. The CDR3 is CASSLASGNNEQFF. The CDR3 DNA is TGTGCCAGCAGCCTGGCTAGCGGGAACAATGAGCAGTTCTTC.

The J gene is TRBJ2-1, the V gene TRBV27, with D tentatively TRBD2 (5 bases). This CDR3 has 13 residues. Germline V gives CDR1 MNHEY, CDR2 SMNVEV (reference sequence). The V end lost 6 bases, the J end lost 7 bases, and 13 bases lay between the germline ends. The CDR3 DNA reads as TGTGCCAGCAGCGACGTCAGAGGGAATGAGCAGTTCTTC. Translated, it gives CASSDVRGNEQFF.

This chain joins TRBV5-1 and TRBJ1-1; D is undetermined. CDR1 is SGHRS, CDR2 YFSETQ, per germline. The CDR3 spans 16 residues. Deletions cut 0 bases from V and 5 bases from J, with 17 bases between. The CDR3 bases are TGCGCCAGCAGCTTGGACGGGGTGGGGAAATGGACTGAAGCTTTCTTT. This encodes CASSLDGVGKWTEAFF.

This sequence joins TRBV2 and TRBJ2-1, with 7 bases lining up with TRBD1. Trimming cost V 5 bases and J 9 bases; bases outside gene matches: 7. The CDR3 sequence is 13 residues long. In germline, CDR1 is SNHLY, CDR2 FYNNEI. The chain's CDR3 is CASSLRQGSEQFF. The CDR3 nucleotides read TGTGCCAGCAGTCTTCGACAGGGTTCTGAGCAGTTCTTC.

V gene TRBV20-1 combines with J gene TRBJ1-1; a weak D match, TRBD1 (6 bases). The germline V gene has CDR1 DFQATT and CDR2 SNEGSKA (reference sequence). Deletions cut 6 bases from V and 5 bases from J, with 10 bases between. The CDR3 length is 11 residues. The CDR3 DNA is TGCAGTGCCCCAACAGGGACTGAAGCTTTCTTT. This codes for CSAPTGTEAFF.

This chain uses TRBV30 with TRBJ1-1, with 8 bases fitting TRBD1. V was clipped by 3 bases and J by 2 bases; unmatched bases: 5. This CDR3 has 14 amino acids. The germline V gene encodes CDR1 GTSNPN and CDR2 SVGIG (reference sequence). CDR3 residues: CAWSAQGGNTEAFF. The CDR3 DNA reads as TGTGCCTGGAGCGCACAGGGGGGCAACACTGAAGCTTTCTTT. Together with reference TRBV30 and TRBJ1-1, the CDR3 gives the full variable domain: SQTIHQWPATLVQPVGSPLSLECTVEGTSNPNLYWYRQAAGRGLQLLFYSVGIGQISSEVPQNLSASRPQDRQFILSSKKLLLSDSGFYLCAWSAQGGNTEAFFGQGTRLTVV.

In this sample, this clone turned up many times. The gene calls are TRBV6-5 and TRBJ1-4; tentative D call: TRBD1 (6 bases). CDR3 size: 14 residues. Germline CDR1 reads MNHEY; CDR2 reads SVGAGI. V was trimmed by 2 bases and J by 8 bases, leaving 12 bases between them. The CDR3 is CASSYRGGREKLFF. CDR3 sequence (DNA): TGTGCCAGCAGTTACAGAGGGGGTCGAGAAAAACTGTTTTTT.

This clone was observed a few times. This sequence joins TRBV18 and TRBJ2-1; tentatively, D is TRBD2 (6 bases). This CDR3 spans 17 amino acids. V was trimmed by 1 base and J by 3 bases, leaving 16 bases between them. Germline loops: CDR1 KGHSH, CDR2 LQKENI. CDR3 coding DNA: TGTGCCAGCTCACCACGCACCGGGACTGACGTCTACAATGAGCAGTTCTTC. Encoded protein: CASSPRTGTDVYNEQFF. The variable domain in full, with the rest retrieved from reference TRBV18 and TRBJ2-1, is NAGVMQNPRHLVRRRGQEARLRCSPMKGHSHVYWYRQLPEEGLKFMVYLQKENIIDESGMPKERFSAEFPKEGPSILRIQQVVRGDSAAYFCASSPRTGTDVYNEQFFGPGTRLTVL.

V and J are TRBV18 and TRBJ2-1, with TRBD2 matching over 11 bases. Germline V gene sequence: CDR1 KGHSH, CDR2 LQKENI. After removal of 5 bases from V and 8 bases from J, the junction contained 17 bases not matched to a gene. The CDR3 has 18 residues. Written as DNA, the CDR3 is TGTGCCAGCTCATCCACCTCCGGGACTAGCGGATATCTGGATGAGCAGTTCTTC. As protein: CASSSTSGTSGYLDEQFF.

The genes are TRBV7-9 and TRBJ2-7; D call uncertain. This CDR3 comprises 14 residues. Per the germline V gene, CDR1 is SEHNR and CDR2 is FQNEAQ (reference sequence). Trimming removed 5 bases from V and 0 bases from J, with 11 bases in between. CDR3 sequence (DNA): TGTGCCAGCAGCCCCCTCCTCAGCTCCTACGAGCAGTACTTC. Amino acid sequence: CASSPLLSSYEQYF.

The V gene is TRBV29-1, the J gene TRBJ2-5; no reliable D call. Germline V gives CDR1 SQVTM, CDR2 ANQGSEA. V was trimmed by 4 bases and J by 5 bases, leaving 5 bases between them. This CDR3 comprises 10 residues. CDR3 DNA: TGCAGCGTTGCCGTTGAGACCCAGTACTTC. Protein sequence: CSVAVETQYF. Full variable domain (missing parts from reference TRBV29-1 and TRBJ2-5): SAVISQKPSRDICQRGTSLTIQCQVDSQVTMMFWYRQQPGQSLTLIATANQGSEATYESGFVIDKFPISRPNLTFSTLTVSNMSPEDSSIYLCSVAVETQYFGPGTRLLVL.

The chain uses TRBV5-4 and TRBJ2-7, with D tentatively TRBD1 (5 bases). Germline lookup yields CDR1 SGHNT and CDR2 YYREEE (reference sequence). This CDR3 is 16 amino acids long. Deletions cut 0 bases from V and 5 bases from J, with 18 bases between. The CDR3 sequence: CASSLGGLSPADEQYF. The CDR3 nucleotides read TGTGCCAGCAGCTTGGGGGGCCTAAGCCCGGCCGACGAGCAGTACTTC.

The V call is TRBV6-6, the J call TRBJ2-7; D is possibly TRBD2 (6 bases). Looked up from germline, CDR1 is MNHNY and CDR2 is SVGAGI (reference sequence). The V gene lost 6 bases and the J gene lost 5 bases, with 14 bases spanning the gap. CDR3 size: 13 residues. CDR3: CASSRELANEQYF. The CDR3 DNA sequence: TGTGCCAGCAGCCGAGAACTAGCAAACGAGCAGTACTTC.

The CDR3 region is CSASTGAPVQETQYF. CDR3 DNA: TGCAGTGCTAGTACGGGAGCCCCGGTCCAAGAGACCCAGTACTTC. This rearrangement joins TRBV20-1 to TRBJ2-5, with D possibly TRBD2 on 6 matching bases. This CDR3 region has 15 residues. In germline, CDR1 is DFQATT, CDR2 SNEGSKA (reference sequence). V was cut by 3 bases and J by 1 base, with 15 bases left in between.

The V gene is TRBV9, the J gene TRBJ1-2; D perhaps matches TRBD1 (6 bases). The CDR3 is 15 amino acids. The V end was cut by 0 bases, the J end by 4 bases, with 13 bases between. Germline-derived CDR1 and CDR2 are SGDLS and YYNGEE. This CDR3 reads CASSVGWGLSYGYTF. The DNA for the CDR3 is TGTGCCAGCAGCGTAGGGTGGGGGCTAAGCTATGGCTACACCTTC. The variable domain in full, completed from reference TRBV9 and TRBJ1-2, reads DSGVTQTPKHLITATGQRVTLRCSPRSGDLSVYWYQQSLDQGLQFLIQYYNGEERAKGNILERFSAQQFPDLHSELNLSSLELGDSALYFCASSVGWGLSYGYTFGSGTRLTVV.

The CDR3 is CASSLTRNTEAFF. Here the CDR3 DNA reads TGTGCCAGCAGCTTAACTAGAAACACTGAAGCTTTCTTT. The V call is TRBV7-3, the J call TRBJ1-1, with D unclear. Germline V gene lookup returns CDR1 SGHTA and CDR2 FQGTGA. CDR3 length: 13 amino acids. Trimming cost V 0 bases and J 2 bases, with 4 bases left between them.

The chain couples TRBV28 to TRBJ1-2, with a tentative D call TRBD1 (5 bases). CDR1 and CDR2 (germline): MDHEN, SYDVKM. The ends were cut back, 5 bases at V and 4 bases at J, with 17 bases in the middle. The CDR3 totals 15 residues. In nucleotides, the CDR3 is TGTGCCAGCAGTCCCGGGGGACCCCGGGTCTATGGCTACACCTTC. It translates to CASSPGGPRVYGYTF.

The chain couples TRBV24-1 to TRBJ2-3; 7 bases match TRBD1. This CDR3 is 14 amino acids long. With 3 bases clipped from V and 6 bases from J, the junction kept 5 bases outside the gene matches. Germline V lookup: CDR1 KGHDR, CDR2 SFDVKD. For the CDR3, the DNA is TGTGCCACCAGTGATCTTGACAGGGCGGATACGCAGTATTTT. Encoded protein: CATSDLDRADTQYF.

The chain joins TRBV6-2 or TRBV6-3 to TRBJ1-1, with 8 bases that match TRBD1. With V trimmed by 9 bases and J by 2 bases, 5 bases remained unmatched. This CDR3 region has 13 residues. Germline V gives CDR1 MNHEY, CDR2 SVGEGT. The CDR3 DNA is TGTGCCAGTAGCGACAGGGGCAACACTGAAGCTTTCTTT. Translation: CASSDRGNTEAFF.

In DNA, the CDR3 is TGTGCCATCAGTGAGTACAGGGGGGACACTGAAGCTTTCTTT. It specifies CAISEYRGDTEAFF. The chain carries TRBV10-3 and TRBJ1-1, with 8 bases matching TRBD1. CDR3 length equals 14 residues. Trimming cost V 1 base and J 3 bases; bases outside gene matches: 1. Germline CDR1 is ENHRY and CDR2 is SYGVKD.